These 2 T cell receptor beta chains originate from one sample sequenced in a study of Graves' ophthalmopathy and Graves' hyperthyroidism. The TCR beta CDR3 regions underwent amplification from RNA transcripts. Following a first-round RT-PCR that used HTBI primers, a second-round multiplex PCR was carried out. From the multiplex PCR reads, TCRdb called clonotypes with MiXCR, one entry per CDR3 protein. The data show more than 40,000 distinct CDR3 sequences, around 45% seen once. Source material: peripheral blood. These receptors all come from an adult man with Graves' ophthalmopathy.

Only a few counts were recorded for this clonotype. The genes are TRBV7-2 and TRBJ1-5; D unclear. Germline CDR1 is SGHTA and CDR2 is FQGNSA. V lost 4 bases and J lost 0, with 7 bases in between. The CDR3 runs to 14 residues. CDR3 nucleotide sequence: TGTGCCAGCAGCTCGGGCTATAGCAATCAGCCCCAGCATTTT. Amino acid sequence: CASSSGYSNQPQHF.

The chain carries TRBV7-9 and TRBJ2-3; 8 bases are a match to TRBD1. Trimming removed 5 bases from V and 6 bases from J; junction bases left unmatched: 10. The CDR3 has 15 residues. Germline V gene sequence: CDR1 SEHNR, CDR2 FQNEAQ (reference sequence). The CDR3 region has the DNA TGTGCCAGCAGCCCCTACCAGGGGGCCGGGGATACGCAGTATTTT. Its translation is CASSPYQGAGDTQYF. Combining the CDR3 with reference TRBV7-9 and TRBJ2-3 gives the whole variable domain DTGVSQNPRHKITKRGQNVTFRCDPISEHNRLYWYRQTLGQGPEFLTYFQNEAQLEKSRLLSDRFSAERPKGSFSTLEIQRTEQGDSAMYLCASSPYQGAGDTQYFGPGTRLTVL.